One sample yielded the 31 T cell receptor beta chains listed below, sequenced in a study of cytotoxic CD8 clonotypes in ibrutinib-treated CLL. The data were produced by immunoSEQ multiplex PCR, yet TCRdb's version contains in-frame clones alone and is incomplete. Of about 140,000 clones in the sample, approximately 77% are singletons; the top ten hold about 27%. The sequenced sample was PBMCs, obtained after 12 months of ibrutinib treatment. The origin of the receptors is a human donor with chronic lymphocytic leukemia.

CDR3 sequence: CASFDRESNQPQHF. In nucleotides, the CDR3 is TGCGCCAGCTTCGACAGGGAGAGCAATCAGCCCCAGCATTTT. This chain links TRBV5-1 with TRBJ1-5, with 7 bases matching TRBD1. Germline V gene lookup returns CDR1 SGHRS and CDR2 YFSETQ. The CDR3 runs 14 residues. V trimming: 7 bases; J trimming: 1 base; junction bases outside the gene matches: 5.

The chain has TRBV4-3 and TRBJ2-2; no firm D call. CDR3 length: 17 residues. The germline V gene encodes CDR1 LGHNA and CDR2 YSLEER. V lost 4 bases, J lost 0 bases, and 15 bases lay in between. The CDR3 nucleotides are TGCGCCAGCAGCCCCCGGAATCACATCGCGAACACCGGGGAGCTGTTTTTT. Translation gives CASSPRNHIANTGELFF.

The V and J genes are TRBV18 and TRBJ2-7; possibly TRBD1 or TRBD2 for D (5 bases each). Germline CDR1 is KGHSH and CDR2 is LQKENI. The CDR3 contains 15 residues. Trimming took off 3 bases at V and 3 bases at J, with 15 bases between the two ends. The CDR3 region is CASSPVGTDNYEQYF. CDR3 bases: TGTGCCAGCTCACCTGTCGGGACCGACAACTACGAGCAGTACTTC.

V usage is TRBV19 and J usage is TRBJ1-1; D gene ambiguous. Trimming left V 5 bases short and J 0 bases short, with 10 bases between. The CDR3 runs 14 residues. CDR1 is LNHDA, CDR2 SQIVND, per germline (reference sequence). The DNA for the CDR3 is TGTGCCAGTAGTTCCGGCAGACTGAACACTGAAGCTTTCTTT. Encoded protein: CASSSGRLNTEAFF.

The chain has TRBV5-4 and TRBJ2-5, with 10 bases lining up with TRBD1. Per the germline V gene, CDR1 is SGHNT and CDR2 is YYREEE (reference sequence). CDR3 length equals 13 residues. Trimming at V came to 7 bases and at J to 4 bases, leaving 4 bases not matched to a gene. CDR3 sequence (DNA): TGTGCCAGCCGGGACAGGGGTGTAGAGACCCAGTACTTC. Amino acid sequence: CASRDRGVETQYF.

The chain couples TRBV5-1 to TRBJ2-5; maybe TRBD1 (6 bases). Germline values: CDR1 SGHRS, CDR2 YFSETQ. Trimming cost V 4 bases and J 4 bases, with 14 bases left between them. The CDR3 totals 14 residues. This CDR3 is CASSPARTAETQYF. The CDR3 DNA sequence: TGCGCCAGCAGCCCGGCTAGGACAGCAGAGACCCAGTACTTC.

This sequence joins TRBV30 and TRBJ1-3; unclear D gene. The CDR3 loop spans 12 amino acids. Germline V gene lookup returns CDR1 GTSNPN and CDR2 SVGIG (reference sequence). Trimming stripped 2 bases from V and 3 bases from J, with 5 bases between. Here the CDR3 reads CAWSPGGNTIYF. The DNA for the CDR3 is TGTGCCTGGAGTCCCGGTGGAAACACCATATATTTT.

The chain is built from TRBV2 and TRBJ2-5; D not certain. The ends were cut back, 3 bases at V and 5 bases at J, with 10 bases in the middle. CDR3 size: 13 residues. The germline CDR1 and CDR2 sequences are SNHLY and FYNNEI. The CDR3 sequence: CASSDVGRETQYF. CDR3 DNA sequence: TGTGCCAGCAGTGATGTAGGACGGGAGACCCAGTACTTC.

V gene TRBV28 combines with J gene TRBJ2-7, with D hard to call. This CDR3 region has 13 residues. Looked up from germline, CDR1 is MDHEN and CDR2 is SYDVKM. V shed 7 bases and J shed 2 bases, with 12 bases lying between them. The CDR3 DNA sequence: TGTGCCAGCACCCCCGGCGGCACCTACGAGCAGTACTTC. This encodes CASTPGGTYEQYF.

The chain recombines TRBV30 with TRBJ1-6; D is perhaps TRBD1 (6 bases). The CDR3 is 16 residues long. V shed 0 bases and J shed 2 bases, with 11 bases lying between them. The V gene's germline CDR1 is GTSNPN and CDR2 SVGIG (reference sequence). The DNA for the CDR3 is TGTGCCTGGAGTGTCGGGGGGGGGCCCTATAATTCACCCCTCCACTTT. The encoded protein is CAWSVGGGPYNSPLHF.

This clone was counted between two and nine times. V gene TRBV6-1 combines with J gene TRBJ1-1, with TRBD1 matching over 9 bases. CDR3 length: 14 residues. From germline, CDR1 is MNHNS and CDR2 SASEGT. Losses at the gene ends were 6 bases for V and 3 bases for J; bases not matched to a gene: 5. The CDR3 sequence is CASSPDRGYTEAFF. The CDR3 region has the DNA TGTGCCAGCAGCCCAGACAGGGGGTACACTGAAGCTTTCTTT.

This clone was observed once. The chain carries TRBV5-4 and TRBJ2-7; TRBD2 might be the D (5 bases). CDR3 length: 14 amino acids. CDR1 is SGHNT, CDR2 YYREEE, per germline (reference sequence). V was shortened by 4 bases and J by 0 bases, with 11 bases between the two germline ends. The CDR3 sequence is CASSVSADSYEQYF. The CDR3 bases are TGTGCCAGCAGCGTTTCAGCGGACTCCTACGAGCAGTACTTC.

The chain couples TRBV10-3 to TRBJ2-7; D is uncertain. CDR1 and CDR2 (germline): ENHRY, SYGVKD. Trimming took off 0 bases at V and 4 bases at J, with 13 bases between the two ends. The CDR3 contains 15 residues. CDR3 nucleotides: TGTGCCATCAGTGAGTCCACGGCTGTTGGATACGAGCAGTACTTC. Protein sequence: CAISESTAVGYEQYF.

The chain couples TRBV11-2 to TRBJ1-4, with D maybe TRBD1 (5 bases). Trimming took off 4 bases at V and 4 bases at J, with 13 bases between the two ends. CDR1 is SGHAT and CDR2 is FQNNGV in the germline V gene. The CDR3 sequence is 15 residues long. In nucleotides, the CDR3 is TGTGCCAGCAGCTCAGTGGGGCTTCTTAATGAAAAACTGTTTTTT. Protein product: CASSSVGLLNEKLFF.

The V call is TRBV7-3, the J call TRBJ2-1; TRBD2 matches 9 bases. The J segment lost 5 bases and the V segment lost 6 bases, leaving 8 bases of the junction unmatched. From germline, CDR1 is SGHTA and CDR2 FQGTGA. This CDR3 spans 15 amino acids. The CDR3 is CASSLAGGPHNEQFF. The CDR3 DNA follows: TGTGCCAGCAGTCTTGCGGGAGGGCCCCACAATGAGCAGTTCTTC.

The CDR3 DNA reads as TGTGCCAGTAGTATAGGCCAGACCATGAACACTGAAGCTTTCTTT. Protein product: CASSIGQTMNTEAFF. The chain couples TRBV19 to TRBJ1-1; D ambiguous. The germline V and J ends were trimmed by 1 base and 0 bases, with 9 bases remaining between them. Germline-derived CDR1 and CDR2 are LNHDA and SQIVND (reference sequence). CDR3 length equals 15 residues.

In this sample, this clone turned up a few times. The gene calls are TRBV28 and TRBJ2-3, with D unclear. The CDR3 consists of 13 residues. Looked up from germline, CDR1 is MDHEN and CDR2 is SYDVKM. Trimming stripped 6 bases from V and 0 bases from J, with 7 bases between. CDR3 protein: CASRKASTDTQYF. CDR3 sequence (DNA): TGTGCCAGCAGGAAAGCTAGCACAGATACGCAGTATTTT.

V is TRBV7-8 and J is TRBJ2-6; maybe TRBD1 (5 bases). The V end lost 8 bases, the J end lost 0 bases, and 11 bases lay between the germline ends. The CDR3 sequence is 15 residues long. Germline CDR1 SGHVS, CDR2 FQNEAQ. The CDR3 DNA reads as TGTGCCAGCCACAGGTCCAGCTCTGGGGCCAACGTCCTGACTTTC. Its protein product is CASHRSSSGANVLTF.

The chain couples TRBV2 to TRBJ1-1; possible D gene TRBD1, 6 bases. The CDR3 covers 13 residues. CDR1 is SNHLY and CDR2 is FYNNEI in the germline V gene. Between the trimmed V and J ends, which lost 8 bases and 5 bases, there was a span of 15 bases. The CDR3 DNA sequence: TGTGCCAGCGACAGGAGGACGAGGACTGAAGCTTTCTTT. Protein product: CASDRRTRTEAFF. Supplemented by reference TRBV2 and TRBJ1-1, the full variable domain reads EPEVTQTPSHQVTQMGQEVILRCVPISNHLYFYWYRQILGQKVEFLVSFYNNEISEKSEIFDDQFSVERPDGSNFTLKIRSTKLEDSAMYFCASDRRTRTEAFFGQGTRLTVV.

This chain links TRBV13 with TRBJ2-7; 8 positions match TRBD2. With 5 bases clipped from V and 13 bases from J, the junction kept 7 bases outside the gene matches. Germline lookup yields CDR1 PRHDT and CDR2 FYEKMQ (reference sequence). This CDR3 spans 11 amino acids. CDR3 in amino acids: CASSVGLGVYF. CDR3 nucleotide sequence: TGTGCCAGCAGCGTGGGACTAGGAGTTTACTTC.

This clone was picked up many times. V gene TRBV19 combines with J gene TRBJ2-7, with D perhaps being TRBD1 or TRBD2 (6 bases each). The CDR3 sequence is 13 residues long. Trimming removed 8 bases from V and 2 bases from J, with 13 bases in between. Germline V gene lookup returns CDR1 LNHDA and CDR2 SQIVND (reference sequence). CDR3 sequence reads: CASSWGATYEQYF. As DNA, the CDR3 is TGTGCCAGTTCCTGGGGGGCGACCTACGAGCAGTACTTC.

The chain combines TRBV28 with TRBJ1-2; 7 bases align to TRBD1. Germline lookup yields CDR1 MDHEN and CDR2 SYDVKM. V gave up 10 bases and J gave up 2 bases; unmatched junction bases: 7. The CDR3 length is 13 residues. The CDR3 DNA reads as TGTGCCACAGCGACAGGGCAGAACTATGGCTACACCTTC. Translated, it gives CATATGQNYGYTF.

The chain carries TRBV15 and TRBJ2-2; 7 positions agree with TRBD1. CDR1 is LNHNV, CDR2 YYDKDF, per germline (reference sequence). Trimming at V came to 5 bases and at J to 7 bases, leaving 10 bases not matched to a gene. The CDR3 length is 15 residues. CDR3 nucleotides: TGTGCCACCAGCCCCCGGGACAGTGCCAACGGGGAGCTGTTTTTT. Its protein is CATSPRDSANGELFF.

The CDR3 DNA sequence: TGTGCCAGCAGCAAAAGGACAGGAACCTACAATGAGCAGTTCTTC. This translates into CASSKRTGTYNEQFF. V is TRBV7-9 and J is TRBJ2-1, with 7 bases identical to TRBD1. Germline CDR1 is SEHNR and CDR2 is FQNEAQ (reference sequence). CDR3 length: 15 amino acids. Trimming cost V 5 bases and J 2 bases; bases outside gene matches: 6.

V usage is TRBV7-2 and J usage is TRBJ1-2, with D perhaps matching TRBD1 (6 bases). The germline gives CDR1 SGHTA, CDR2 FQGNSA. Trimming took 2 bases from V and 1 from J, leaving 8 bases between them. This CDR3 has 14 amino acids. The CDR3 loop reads CASSLPRGNYGYTF. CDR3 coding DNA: TGTGCCAGCAGCTTACCCAGGGGTAACTATGGCTACACCTTC.

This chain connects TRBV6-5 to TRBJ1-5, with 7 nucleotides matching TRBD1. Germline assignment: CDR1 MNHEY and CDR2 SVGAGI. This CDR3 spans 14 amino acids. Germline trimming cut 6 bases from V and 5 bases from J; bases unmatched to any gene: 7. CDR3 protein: CASSRGTLDQPQHF. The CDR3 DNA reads TGTGCCAGCAGCAGGGGGACTCTGGATCAGCCCCAGCATTTT.

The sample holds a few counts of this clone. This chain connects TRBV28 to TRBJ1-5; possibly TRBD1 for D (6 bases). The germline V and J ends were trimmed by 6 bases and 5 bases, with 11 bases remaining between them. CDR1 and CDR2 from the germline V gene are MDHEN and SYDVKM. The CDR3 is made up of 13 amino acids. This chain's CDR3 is CASRRQVDQPQHF. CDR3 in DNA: TGTGCCAGCAGGAGACAGGTCGATCAGCCCCAGCATTTT. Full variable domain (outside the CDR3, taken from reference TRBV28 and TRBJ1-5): DVKVTQSSRYLVKRTGEKVFLECVQDMDHENMFWYRQDPGLGLRLIYFSYDVKMKEKGDIPEGYSVSREKKERFSLILESASTNQTSMYLCASRRQVDQPQHFGDGTRLSIL.

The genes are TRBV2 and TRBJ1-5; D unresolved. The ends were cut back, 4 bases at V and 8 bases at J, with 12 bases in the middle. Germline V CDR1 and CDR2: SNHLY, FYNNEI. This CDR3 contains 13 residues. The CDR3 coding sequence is TGTGCCAGCAGTGTTATCCGGGGAGAGCCCCAGCATTTT. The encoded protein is CASSVIRGEPQHF.

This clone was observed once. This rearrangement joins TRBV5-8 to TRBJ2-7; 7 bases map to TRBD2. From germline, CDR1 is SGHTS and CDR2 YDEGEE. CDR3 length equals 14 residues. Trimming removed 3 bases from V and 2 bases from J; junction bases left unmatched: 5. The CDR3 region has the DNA TGTGCCAGCAGCTCCGGGACTATGCCCTACGAGCAGTACTTC. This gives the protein CASSSGTMPYEQYF. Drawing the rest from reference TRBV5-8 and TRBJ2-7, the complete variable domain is EAGVTQSPTHLIKTRGQQATLRCSPISGHTSVYWYQQALGLGLQFLLWYDEGEERNRGNFPPRFSGRQFPNYSSELNVNALELEDSALYLCASSSGTMPYEQYFGPGTRLTVT.

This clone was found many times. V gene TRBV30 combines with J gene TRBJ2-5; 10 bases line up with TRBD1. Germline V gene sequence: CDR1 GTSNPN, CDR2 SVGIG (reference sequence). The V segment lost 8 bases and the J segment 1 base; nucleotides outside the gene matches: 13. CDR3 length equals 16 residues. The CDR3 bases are TGTGCCCGGGGGGAAGGGGGGACAGGGGCCCAAGAGACCCAGTACTTC. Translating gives CARGEGGTGAQETQYF.

The CDR3 DNA reads TGCGCCAGCAGCTGGGGTACAGGGGCTAATTCACCCCTCCACTTT. Translated: CASSWGTGANSPLHF. This chain connects TRBV5-1 to TRBJ1-6; TRBD1 matches at 7 bases. The V and J ends lost 3 bases and 6 bases, in that order; junction bases with no gene match: 6. CDR3 length equals 15 residues. Germline V lookup: CDR1 SGHRS, CDR2 YFSETQ.